These 22 T cell receptor beta chains came from one sample sequenced in a study of blood T cell repertoires in COVID-19. Produced via immunoSEQ multiplex PCR; TCRdb's table is partial and in-frame only. Among roughly 200,000 clones, roughly 82% were seen once, and the ten largest hold about an eighth. Sequencing was performed on PBMCs or T cells enriched from blood (not recorded which). The receptors shown here come from a man aged 35 to 55 who had recovered from COVID-19.

The rearrangement joins TRBV19 to TRBJ2-7; 7 bases are shared with TRBD1. Trimming removed 6 bases from V and 2 bases from J; junction bases left unmatched: 7. Germline V CDR1 and CDR2: LNHDA, SQIVND (reference sequence). The CDR3 has 14 amino acids. The CDR3 loop reads CASRRSGQPYEQYF. The CDR3 coding sequence is TGTGCCAGTAGGCGATCGGGACAGCCCTACGAGCAGTACTTC.

This clone came up a few times. J is TRBJ1-2 and V is TRBV6-2 or TRBV6-3, with D uncertain. V was cut by 4 bases and J by 4 bases, with 16 bases left in between. The germline V gene encodes CDR1 MNHEY and CDR2 SVGEGT. The CDR3 runs 15 residues. For the CDR3, the DNA is TGTGCCAGCAGTTCACAGCCGCTATCAGGCTATGGCTACACCTTC. Amino acid sequence: CASSSQPLSGYGYTF.

This chain links TRBV2 with TRBJ1-5; 8 bases fit TRBD1. CDR3 size: 15 residues. After removal of 6 bases from V and 7 bases from J, the junction contained 11 bases not matched to a gene. Germline CDR1 reads SNHLY; CDR2 reads FYNNEI. The CDR3 sequence is CASSYLDRDNQPQHF. In DNA, the CDR3 is TGTGCCAGCAGCTACCTGGACAGGGATAACCAGCCCCAGCATTTT.

V and J are TRBV11-2 and TRBJ2-1; D possibly corresponds to TRBD2 (5 bases). Germline V gene lookup returns CDR1 SGHAT and CDR2 FQNNGV. The V end lost 1 base, the J end lost 1 base, and 8 bases lay between the germline ends. The CDR3 loop spans 15 amino acids. CDR3 sequence: CASSLAGLSYNEQFF. The CDR3 bases are TGTGCCAGCAGCTTAGCGGGATTGTCCTACAATGAGCAGTTCTTC.

J is TRBJ2-3 and V is TRBV7-2, with 14 bases that match TRBD2. This CDR3 spans 16 amino acids. The germline gives CDR1 SGHTA, CDR2 FQGNSA. Unmatched junction bases numbered 5, after V lost 5 bases and J lost 4 bases. CDR3 nucleotides: TGTGCCAGCAGCGTGACTAGCGGGAGGGCCCCAGATACGCAGTATTTT. Translation: CASSVTSGRAPDTQYF.

This clone was counted a few times. CDR3 region: CAISDPTWGDTGELFF. DNA of the CDR3: TGTGCCATCAGTGACCCCACCTGGGGGGACACCGGGGAGCTGTTTTTT. The chain recombines TRBV10-3 with TRBJ2-2; D may be TRBD2 (6 bases). This CDR3 region has 16 residues. Trimming removed 3 bases from V and 3 bases from J, with 14 bases in between. The germline CDR1 and CDR2 sequences are ENHRY and SYGVKD.

The chain carries TRBV9 and TRBJ1-2, with TRBD1 matching over 7 bases. The V segment lost 4 bases and the J segment 2 bases; nucleotides outside the gene matches: 8. Germline CDR1 SGDLS, CDR2 YYNGEE. This CDR3 comprises 15 residues. CDR3 sequence: CASSTTTGLNYGYTF. The CDR3 region has the DNA TGTGCCAGCAGCACAACGACAGGGCTCAACTATGGCTACACCTTC.

This sequence joins TRBV5-6 and TRBJ1-1; 10 bases match TRBD1. Looked up from germline, CDR1 is SGHDT and CDR2 is YYEEEE. V was clipped by 4 bases and J by 3 bases; unmatched bases: 12. The CDR3 runs to 17 residues. Here the CDR3 DNA reads TGTGCCAGCAGCCACCGCACCGGACAGGGGGTTGACACTGAAGCTTTCTTT. Translated, it gives CASSHRTGQGVDTEAFF. Variable domain in full (rest from reference TRBV5-6 and TRBJ1-1): DAGVTQSPTHLIKTRGQQVTLRCSPKSGHDTVSWYQQALGQGPQFIFQYYEEEERQRGNFPDRFSGHQFPNYSSELNVNALLLGDSALYLCASSHRTGQGVDTEAFFGQGTRLTVV.

This chain joins TRBV29-1 and TRBJ1-2, with D perhaps TRBD1 (6 bases). This CDR3 is 14 amino acids long. Looked up from germline, CDR1 is SQVTM and CDR2 is ANQGSEA. V was clipped by 4 bases and J by 3 bases, with 15 bases between them. The CDR3 sequence is CSVVRGPGDYGYTF. CDR3 bases: TGCAGCGTTGTGAGGGGACCAGGGGACTATGGCTACACCTTC.

The J gene is TRBJ2-3, the V gene TRBV3-1 (or the pseudogene TRBV3-2); 7 bases align to TRBD2. In germline, CDR1 is LGHDT, CDR2 YNNKEL (reference sequence). The CDR3 extends over 16 amino acids. Trimming took 1 base from V and 1 from J; bases not matched to a gene: 5. The CDR3 sequence is CASSQGGTSGTDTQYF. The CDR3 bases are TGTGCCAGCAGCCAAGGGGGAACTAGCGGCACAGATACGCAGTATTTT.

The rearrangement uses TRBV9 and TRBJ2-7; D is ambiguous. This CDR3 has 13 amino acids. CDR1 and CDR2 from the germline V gene are SGDLS and YYNGEE. The V gene lost 0 bases and the J gene lost 2 bases, with 6 bases spanning the gap. CDR3 amino acids: CASSVEDTYEQYV. The CDR3 bases are TGTGCCAGCAGCGTAGAAGACACCTACGAGCAGTACGTC.

The rearrangement uses TRBV11-2 and TRBJ1-2, with D possibly being TRBD1 (5 bases). In germline, CDR1 is SGHAT, CDR2 FQNNGV. V dropped 4 bases and J dropped 8 bases, with 17 bases sitting between them. This CDR3 spans 14 amino acids. The DNA for the CDR3 is TGTGCCAGCAGCTCCCGACAGACAGAGTACGGCTACACCTTC. Protein product: CASSSRQTEYGYTF.

This clone came up once. This rearrangement joins TRBV30 to TRBJ2-1, with D possibly being TRBD2 (6 bases). Germline V gives CDR1 GTSNPN, CDR2 SVGIG (reference sequence). V lost 2 bases and J 0 bases, leaving 11 bases between the germline ends. The CDR3 totals 15 residues. Here the CDR3 reads CAWSLAAGSYNEQFF. The CDR3 DNA sequence: TGTGCCTGGAGTTTAGCGGCGGGCTCCTACAATGAGCAGTTCTTC.

This clone was seen once. The chain has TRBV10-3 and TRBJ2-7, with a possible D match to TRBD1 (5 bases). Looked up from germline, CDR1 is ENHRY and CDR2 is SYGVKD. V was trimmed by 4 bases and J by 3 bases, leaving 10 bases between them. This CDR3 contains 13 residues. Here the CDR3 DNA reads TGTGCCATCAGTGGTGGAAGGGGCTACGAGCAGTACGTC. This sequence encodes CAISGGRGYEQYV.

V and J are TRBV15 and TRBJ1-3; tentative D call: TRBD1 (6 bases). CDR3 length equals 15 residues. Between the trimmed V and J ends, which lost 8 bases and 3 bases, there was a span of 17 bases. Germline V gene data show CDR1 as LNHNV and CDR2 as YYDKDF (reference sequence). The CDR3 DNA sequence: TGTGCCACCTCGGGGGGAACAGGGTATGGAAACACCATATATTTT. Its protein product is CATSGGTGYGNTIYF.

This chain uses TRBV7-8 with TRBJ1-1; 7 bases are a match to TRBD1. J was trimmed by 3 bases and V by 5 bases; bases with no gene match: 6. The CDR3 runs 14 residues. The germline CDR1 and CDR2 sequences are SGHVS and FQNEAQ. CDR3 region: CASSPRDRYTEAFF. DNA of the CDR3: TGTGCCAGCAGCCCCCGGGACAGATACACTGAAGCTTTCTTT.

This chain links TRBV5-1 with TRBJ2-1, with D uncertain. This CDR3 has 16 residues. Per germline, CDR1 SGHRS and CDR2 YFSETQ. Deletions cut 4 bases from V and 1 base from J, with 15 bases between. CDR3 bases: TGCGCCAGCAGCCCCTACTTGCGGCCTTCCTACAATGAGCAGTTCTTC. This encodes CASSPYLRPSYNEQFF. The full variable domain, completed using reference TRBV5-1 and TRBJ2-1, is KAGVTQTPRYLIKTRGQQVTLSCSPISGHRSVSWYQQTPGQGLQFLFEYFSETQRNKGNFPGRFSGRQFSNSRSEMNVSTLELGDSALYLCASSPYLRPSYNEQFFGPGTRLTVL.

This clone came up once. The rearrangement joins TRBV18 to TRBJ2-2, with 9 positions matching TRBD2. CDR1 and CDR2 (germline): KGHSH, LQKENI. CDR3 length: 17 amino acids. The junction had 16 bases not matched to a gene; V was cut back by 8 bases and J by 6 bases. CDR3 coding DNA: TGTGCCAGCCGAGAATCGTTCGCAAGGACTAGCGCCGGGGAGCTGTTTTTT. Translation gives CASRESFARTSAGELFF.

The gene calls are TRBV18 and TRBJ1-2; perhaps TRBD1 as D (6 bases). The CDR3 length is 14 residues. Deletions cut 3 bases from V and 4 bases from J, with 12 bases between. Looked up from germline, CDR1 is KGHSH and CDR2 is LQKENI. CDR3 sequence (DNA): TGTGCCAGCTCACCCGGACAGAGAAGCTATGGCTACACCTTC. This sequence encodes CASSPGQRSYGYTF.

The chain is built from TRBV9 and TRBJ2-1; TRBD2 agrees at 13 bases. The germline CDR1 and CDR2 sequences are SGDLS and YYNGEE. This CDR3 is 14 amino acids long. V shed 4 bases and J 11 bases; nucleotides not matched to a gene: 6. The CDR3 bases are TGTGCCAGCAGCACGAGACTAGCGGGAGGAAAGCAGTTCTTC. Its translation: CASSTRLAGGKQFF.

V is TRBV14 and J is TRBJ2-1, with D perhaps matching TRBD2 (5 bases). The CDR3 spans 16 residues. Trimming removed 2 bases at V and 0 bases at J, with 11 bases between. Germline-derived CDR1 and CDR2 are SGHDN and FVKESK. Here the CDR3 reads CASSQSGLPSYNEQFF. The DNA of the CDR3 is TGTGCCAGCAGCCAATCAGGACTTCCCTCCTACAATGAGCAGTTCTTC.

This clone was counted between two and nine times. The chain employs TRBV6-5 and TRBJ1-6; unclear D gene. Germline loops: CDR1 MNHEY, CDR2 SVGAGI. The V end lost 2 bases, the J end lost 7 bases, and 12 bases lay between the germline ends. This CDR3 has 15 amino acids. The CDR3 DNA reads TGTGCCAGCAGTTACGGGCCCAGACCAAATTCACCCCTCCACTTT. It specifies CASSYGPRPNSPLHF.